These 29 T cell receptor beta chains were all obtained from the same sample, sequenced in a study of T cell clonality in common variable immunodeficiency. Sequenced by immunoSEQ multiplex PCR; TCRdb stores in-frame clones only, minus some. This sample has 40,000 to 65,000 clones and no singletons, with 1.8% in the ten largest. The source material was peripheral blood mononuclear cells. These receptors all stem from a person aged 18-70 years in good health.

This clone was observed a handful of times. The CDR3 end lies 3 residues beyond the end of the read and is filled in from the germline J gene. This chain uses TRBV11-2 with TRBJ1-1; no definite D call. The CDR3 length is 14 residues. The V end lost 2 bases, the J end lost 7 bases, and 14 bases lay between the germline ends. Germline V gene sequence: CDR1 SGHAT, CDR2 FQNNGV. CDR3 DNA (partial): TGTGCCAGCAGCTTACAAGGGTCCTATGATGAA. Translation gives CASSLQGSYDE. The whole CDR3 sequence reads CASSLQGSYDEAFF.

This clone occurred a few times. The sequenced part of the CDR3 DNA is TGTGCCAGCTCACCTGCACGCGGGGGCTGGTATGGC. It yields the protein CASSPARGGWYG. The CDR3, in full, reads CASSPARGGWYGYTF. The chain uses TRBV18 and TRBJ1-2; weak D call: TRBD1 (6 bases). The CDR3 end lies 3 residues beyond the end of the read and is filled in from the germline J gene. V lost 3 bases and J 5 bases, leaving 16 bases between the germline ends. Germline V CDR1 and CDR2: KGHSH, LQKENI. CDR3 size: 15 residues.

This clone has at least ten counts. With the read ending 3 residues before the CDR3 end, the germline J gene is used to fill in that end. V gene TRBV20-1 combines with J gene TRBJ2-3; a weak D match, TRBD2 (7 bases). The CDR3 runs 14 residues. CDR1 DFQATT and CDR2 SNEGSKA come from the germline V gene (reference sequence). The part of the CDR3 DNA that was read is TGCAGTGCTGGCTTTGGGGGGGGCAATCAGCCG. Encoded protein: CSAGFGGGNQP. The whole CDR3 protein reads CSAGFGGGNQPQYF.

About this clone: The sequence runs out 3 residues before the end of the CDR3; the remainder is reconstructed from the germline J gene. This sequence joins TRBV5-6 and TRBJ2-3, with 10 bases that match TRBD2. The CDR3 runs 15 residues. The V segment lost 2 bases and the J segment 5 bases; nucleotides outside the gene matches: 5. Germline V gives CDR1 SGHDT, CDR2 YYEEEE. Here the CDR3 reads CASSLPSGRGDTQYF. CDR3 bases read: TGTGCCAGCAGCTTACCTAGCGGGAGAGGAGATACG.

This clone was detected ten times or more. The sequenced fragment ends 3 residues before the CDR3 boundary, so the rest is inferred from the germline J gene. V usage is TRBV20-1 and J usage is TRBJ2-7, with 12 bases that match TRBD2. Germline-derived CDR1 and CDR2 are DFQATT and SNEGSKA (reference sequence). V trimming: 6 bases; J trimming: 3 bases; junction bases outside the gene matches: 3. This CDR3 is 13 amino acids long. CDR3 bases read: TGCAGTGCGAAGACTAGCGGGAGCTACGAG. Translated, it gives CSAKTSGSYE. The whole CDR3 sequence is CSAKTSGSYEQYF.

This clone has a count of ten or more. Read coverage stops 3 residues before the CDR3 terminus; the germline J gene supplies the remainder. The chain has TRBV5-4 and TRBJ2-5, with unresolved D. V was shortened by 1 base and J by 4 bases, with 5 bases between the two germline ends. Looked up from germline, CDR1 is SGHNT and CDR2 is YYREEE (reference sequence). This CDR3 is 12 amino acids long. The CDR3 sequence: CASSLPGETQYF. CDR3 DNA, as far as it was read: TGTGCCAGCAGCTTGCCCGGAGAGACC.

To note about this clone: With the read ending 3 residues before the CDR3 end, the germline J gene is used to fill in that end. The J gene is TRBJ1-2, the V gene TRBV7-2; D gene uncertain. Germline loops: CDR1 SGHTA, CDR2 FQGNSA. The CDR3 covers 12 residues. Partial CDR3 DNA: TGTGCCAGCAGCTTAACCCTCTACGAC. Its protein is CASSLTLYD. In full, the CDR3 is CASSLTLYDYTF.

This clone has at least ten counts. The read finishes 3 residues shy of the CDR3 end, and the germline J gene is used to complete it. Other nucleotide sequences in the sample specify the same CDR3. V is TRBV20-1 and J is TRBJ1-2; the match to TRBD1 covers 7 bases. Germline-derived CDR1 and CDR2 are DFQATT and SNEGSKA (reference sequence). The CDR3 consists of 14 residues. The junction had 9 bases not matched to a gene; V was cut back by 1 base and J by 7 bases. The CDR3 is CSARGETGTSGYTF. CDR3 DNA (partial): TGCAGTGCTAGAGGGGAGACAGGGACAAGTGGC.

This clone was observed at least ten times. The read halts 3 residues ahead of the CDR3 end, with the missing end drawn from the germline J gene. The chain joins TRBV9 to TRBJ1-1; D is unresolved. Trimming cost V 3 bases and J 1 base, with 19 bases left between them. Germline V gene data show CDR1 as SGDLS and CDR2 as YYNGEE. CDR3 length: 17 residues. The CDR3 sequence: CASSDNTDAGSNTEAFF. The covered CDR3 bases are TGTGCCAGCAGCGATAACACAGACGCTGGGTCGAACACTGAA.

This clone was counted many times. The sequenced fragment ends 3 residues before the CDR3 boundary, so the rest is inferred from the germline J gene. The rearrangement links TRBV7-9 to TRBJ2-5, with TRBD2 identical over 8 bases. V dropped 7 bases and J dropped 1; count of bases not matched to a gene: 2. The germline V gene encodes CDR1 SEHNR and CDR2 FQNEAQ (reference sequence). The CDR3 has 13 amino acids. The sequenced CDR3 bases are TGTGCCAGCACGCGGGGGGTCCAAGAGACC. Translation: CASTRGVQET. The whole CDR3 sequence reads CASTRGVQETQYF.

A few counts support this clone. With the read ending 3 residues before the CDR3 end, the germline J gene is used to fill in that end. This chain links TRBV7-2 with TRBJ2-2; D perhaps matches TRBD1 (5 bases). CDR3 size: 15 residues. Germline V lookup: CDR1 SGHTA, CDR2 FQGNSA. The CDR3 protein is CASSLVPGSDSPLFF. CDR3 bases read: TGTGCCAGCAGCTTAGTTCCAGGGTCGGATTCACCG.

This clone has only a few counts. At one end, the junction sequence differs from germline, possibly due to a read error. Incomplete CDR3 DNA: TGTGCCAGCAACTTACGCGGGACTGAGACC. Encoded protein: CASNLRGTET. The whole CDR3 reads CASNLRGTETQYF. The V gene is TRBV7-2, the J gene TRBJ2-5, with D tentatively TRBD2 (6 bases). The CDR3 extends 3 residues past the end of the read, so its final part is completed from the germline J gene. The CDR3 is 13 amino acids. CDR1 is SGHTA and CDR2 is FQGNSA in the germline V gene.

This clone was seen ten or more times. The read terminates 3 residues ahead of where the CDR3 ends, so the germline J gene completes it. The chain joins TRBV6-1 to TRBJ1-1; 9 nucleotides match TRBD1. The V gene end was trimmed by 2 bases and the J gene end by 3 bases; junction bases not matched to a gene: 10. CDR1 is MNHNS, CDR2 SASEGT, per germline. This CDR3 comprises 17 residues. CDR3 in amino acids: CASSEFSTGGLYTEAFF. Incomplete CDR3 DNA: TGTGCCAGCAGTGAATTTTCGACAGGGGGTTTGTACACTGAA.

This clone has ten or more counts. The CDR3 extends 3 residues past the end of the read, so its final part is completed from the germline J gene. In the same sample, other DNA sequences code for this CDR3. J is TRBJ1-3 and V is TRBV7-2, with 7 bases that match TRBD1. Germline V gene lookup returns CDR1 SGHTA and CDR2 FQGNSA. This CDR3 has 14 amino acids. Trimming at V came to 4 bases and at J to 4 bases, leaving 4 bases not matched to a gene. The sequenced part of the CDR3 DNA is TGTGCCAGCAGCTATGACAGGGTGGGAAACACC. Amino acid sequence: CASSYDRVGNT. The complete CDR3 sequence is CASSYDRVGNTIYF.

Concerning this clone itself: Sequencing ends 3 residues short of the CDR3 end; the germline J gene provides the rest. This chain joins TRBV18 and TRBJ1-1; the D gene is possibly TRBD1 (5 bases). The CDR3 is 15 residues long. In germline, CDR1 is KGHSH, CDR2 LQKENI. Partial CDR3 DNA: TGTGCCAGCTCACCAAGGGTTGACACGACAGATACG. It yields the protein CASSPRVDTTDT. In full, the CDR3 reads CASSPRVDTTDTAFF.

This clone has ten or more counts. With the read ending 3 residues before the CDR3 end, the germline J gene is used to fill in that end. The gene calls are TRBV12-3 or TRBV12-4 and TRBJ2-3; 7 nucleotides agree with TRBD2. The CDR3 extends over 14 amino acids. V was clipped by 5 bases and J by 1 base; unmatched bases: 3. The CDR3 DNA, read in part, is TGTGCCAGCAGTCTCACTAGCGGCACAGATACG. This encodes CASSLTSGTDT. The whole CDR3 reads CASSLTSGTDTQYF.

This clone was picked up many times. From the germline J gene comes the end of the CDR3, since the read stops 3 residues before it. This chain connects TRBV7-3 to TRBJ2-2; D is undetermined. The germline V gene has CDR1 SGHTA and CDR2 FQGTGA. Between the trimmed V and J ends, which lost 2 bases and 4 bases, there was a span of 8 bases. The CDR3 spans 14 residues. The part of the CDR3 DNA that was read is TGTGCCAGCAGCTTAGGCAGGAGCACCGGGGAG. It encodes CASSLGRSTGE. The full CDR3 is CASSLGRSTGELFF.

This clone has a count of ten or more. The DNA ends 3 residues before the CDR3 does, and the rest of the CDR3 is filled in from the germline J gene. This chain links TRBV19 with TRBJ1-1; possible D gene TRBD1, 5 bases. In germline, CDR1 is LNHDA, CDR2 SQIVND (reference sequence). The CDR3 extends over 16 amino acids. Here the CDR3 reads CASQIYAYGGSTLAFF. Partial CDR3 DNA: TGTGCCAGTCAAATATACGCGTACGGGGGGAGTACGCTG.

This clone was counted only a few times. The read ends 3 residues shy of where the CDR3 ends; the end is completed using the germline J gene. J is TRBJ1-1 and V is TRBV7-2, with 10 bases aligning to TRBD1. The CDR3 covers 14 residues. The germline V gene encodes CDR1 SGHTA and CDR2 FQGNSA. With V trimmed by 3 bases and J by 5 bases, 3 bases remained unmatched. CDR3 region: CASSFPGQGTEAFF. The covered CDR3 bases are TGTGCCAGCAGCTTTCCGGGACAGGGGACTGAA.

At least ten counts were recorded for this clone. From the germline J gene comes the end of the CDR3, since the read stops 3 residues before it. The chain has TRBV30 and TRBJ1-2; D perhaps matches TRBD1 (5 bases). The V gene's germline CDR1 is GTSNPN and CDR2 SVGIG (reference sequence). The CDR3 runs to 13 residues. V was clipped by 1 base and J by 6 bases, with 12 bases between them. Partial CDR3 DNA: TGTGCCTGGAGTGCTATAGGACACCATGGC. It translates to CAWSAIGHHG. The whole CDR3 sequence is CAWSAIGHHGYTF.

This clone was observed many times. The read falls 3 residues short of the CDR3 end, and the missing part is taken from the germline J gene. The rearrangement uses TRBV27 and TRBJ1-1; D gene unclear. CDR1 MNHEY and CDR2 SMNVEV come from the germline V gene (reference sequence). V lost 5 bases, J lost 4 bases, and 17 bases lay in between. The CDR3 length is 15 residues. The CDR3: CASSPRSGRITEAFF. The CDR3 DNA, read in part, is TGTGCCAGCAGTCCCCGGTCCGGCAGGATCACTGAA.

Only a few counts were recorded for this clone. Here the CDR3 reads CSALVAGDYEQYF. The CDR3 DNA, read in part, is TGCAGTGCTTTGGTAGCGGGGGACTACGAG. V gene TRBV20-1 combines with J gene TRBJ2-7, with 9 nucleotides matching TRBD2. The read stops 3 residues short of the end of the CDR3; the missing end is completed from the germline J gene. The V and J ends lost 5 bases and 3 bases, in that order; junction bases with no gene match: 5. The CDR3 totals 13 residues. CDR1 is DFQATT, CDR2 SNEGSKA, per germline (reference sequence).

This clone appeared many times. CDR3 region: CASSYLSAREAFF. The sequenced CDR3 bases are TGTGCCAGCAGTTACTTATCGGCCAGGGAA. V and J are TRBV6-2 or TRBV6-3 and TRBJ1-1; unclear D gene. The read ends 3 residues shy of where the CDR3 ends; the end is completed using the germline J gene. CDR1 and CDR2 (germline): MNHEY, SVGEGT. The CDR3 is 13 amino acids.

This clone has a count of ten or more. The sequenced CDR3 bases are TGCAGTGCCCGACCGGGGGCTAGCGGGGGGGCAGAAGAGACC. This translates into CSARPGASGGAEET. The full CDR3 sequence reads CSARPGASGGAEETQYF. V and J are TRBV20-1 and TRBJ2-5, with TRBD2 identical over 12 bases. Read coverage stops 3 residues before the CDR3 terminus; the germline J gene supplies the remainder. V trimming: 6 bases; J trimming: 3 bases; junction bases outside the gene matches: 14. This CDR3 contains 17 residues. From germline, CDR1 is DFQATT and CDR2 SNEGSKA (reference sequence).

This clone has at least ten counts. The DNA ends 3 residues before the CDR3 does, and the rest of the CDR3 is filled in from the germline J gene. The genes are TRBV5-4 and TRBJ2-7, with a possible D match to TRBD1 (7 bases). The CDR3 is 15 amino acids. Germline CDR1 and CDR2: SGHNT and YYREEE (reference sequence). Deletions cut 2 bases from V and 6 bases from J, with 18 bases between. The sequenced part of the CDR3 DNA is TGTGCCAGCAGCTTAGGGGGCGGGAAAATAGGCGAG. Its translation is CASSLGGGKIGE. The complete CDR3 sequence is CASSLGGGKIGEQYF.

This clone was observed many times. The part of the CDR3 DNA that was read is TGCAGTGCCGATCTAGCGGGGAGCCAAGAGACC. This gives the protein CSADLAGSQET. The entire CDR3 reads CSADLAGSQETQYF. The gene calls are TRBV20-1 and TRBJ2-5; 9 bases match TRBD2. Read coverage stops 3 residues before the CDR3 terminus; the germline J gene supplies the remainder. CDR1 and CDR2 from the germline V gene are DFQATT and SNEGSKA (reference sequence). The CDR3 loop spans 14 amino acids. V shed 6 bases and J 1 base; nucleotides not matched to a gene: 6.

A remark on this clone: The CDR3 end falls 3 residues outside the read, so it is completed with the germline J gene. The chain links TRBV6-1 to TRBJ2-3, with D tentatively TRBD2 (6 bases). The CDR3 runs to 17 residues. CDR1 and CDR2 (germline): MNHNS, SASEGT. The germline V and J ends were trimmed by 2 bases and 1 base, with 16 bases remaining between them. The CDR3 is CASSESPRGAGTDTQYF. The CDR3 DNA, read in part, is TGTGCCAGCAGTGAATCCCCTCGCGGGGCAGGCACAGATACG.

This clone was seen only a few times. The germline gene is not matched at one end of the junction; a read error may be the cause. The CDR3 goes on 3 residues after the read ends, and that part is filled in from the germline J gene. This chain uses TRBV18 with TRBJ1-5; no clear D. The CDR3 is 13 residues long. The germline V gene encodes CDR1 KGHSH and CDR2 LQKENI. The covered CDR3 bases are TGTACCAGCTCACCACTAGACCTGGGCCCC. It is translated as CTSSPLDLGP. The entire CDR3 sequence reads CTSSPLDLGPQHF.

This clone occurred many times. The read comes to an end 3 residues before the CDR3 does, leaving the germline J gene to fill in the end. The chain recombines TRBV20-1 with TRBJ2-3; TRBD2 matches 7 bases. V lost 4 bases to trimming and J lost 3 bases; unmatched junction nucleotides: 7. CDR3 size: 14 residues. Germline V gene data show CDR1 as DFQATT and CDR2 as SNEGSKA (reference sequence). The CDR3 sequence: CSATRGLLTDTQYF. The CDR3 DNA, read in part, is TGCAGTGCTACTAGGGGACTATTAACAGATACG.